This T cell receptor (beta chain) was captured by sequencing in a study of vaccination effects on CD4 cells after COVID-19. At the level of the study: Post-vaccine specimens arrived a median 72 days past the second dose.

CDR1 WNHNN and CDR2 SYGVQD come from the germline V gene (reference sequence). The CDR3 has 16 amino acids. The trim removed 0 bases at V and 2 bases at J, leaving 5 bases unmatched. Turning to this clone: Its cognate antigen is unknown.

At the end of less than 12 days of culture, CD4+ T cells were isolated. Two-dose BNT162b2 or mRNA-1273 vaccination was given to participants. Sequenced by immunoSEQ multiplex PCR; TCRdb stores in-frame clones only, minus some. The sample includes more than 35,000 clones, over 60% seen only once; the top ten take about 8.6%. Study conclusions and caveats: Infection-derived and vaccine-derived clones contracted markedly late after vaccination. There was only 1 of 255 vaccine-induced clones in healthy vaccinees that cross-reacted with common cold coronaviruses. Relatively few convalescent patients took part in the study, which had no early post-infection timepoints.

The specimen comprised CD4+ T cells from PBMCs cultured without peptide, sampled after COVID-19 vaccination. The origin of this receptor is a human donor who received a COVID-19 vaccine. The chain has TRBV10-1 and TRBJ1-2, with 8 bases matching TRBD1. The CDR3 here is CASSESRTGGNYGYTF. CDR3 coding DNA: TGCGCCAGCAGTGAGTCCCGTACAGGGGGAAACTATGGCTACACCTTC.